The 25 T cell receptor beta chains below were found in one sample sequenced in a study of cytotoxic CD8 clonotypes in ibrutinib-treated CLL. TCRdb keeps only in-frame clones here, not all; method: immunoSEQ multiplex PCR. Counted here are over 140,000 clones, 80% occurring once; the ten biggest clones make up 6% to 9.5%. Material: PBMCs, obtained after 36 months of ibrutinib treatment. The receptors come from a human donor with chronic lymphocytic leukemia.

This CDR3 is CASSLYRSSNQPQHF. CDR3 DNA sequence: TGTGCCAGCAGTTTATACAGGTCTAGCAATCAGCCCCAGCATTTT. This chain links TRBV28 with TRBJ1-5; D might be TRBD1 (5 bases). The germline V gene encodes CDR1 MDHEN and CDR2 SYDVKM. With 1 base removed from V and 0 bases from J, the gap between germline ends came to 7 bases. The CDR3 is made up of 15 amino acids.

The V call is TRBV15, the J call TRBJ2-7; D not certain. This CDR3 contains 13 residues. The V and J ends lost 4 bases and 5 bases respectively, with 12 bases between them. CDR1 is LNHNV and CDR2 is YYDKDF in the germline V gene (reference sequence). This CDR3 reads CATSMGPVDEQYF. The CDR3 nucleotides read TGTGCCACCAGCATGGGTCCTGTTGACGAGCAGTACTTC. The complete variable domain, with remaining parts taken from reference TRBV15 and TRBJ2-7, reads DAMVIQNPRYQVTQFGKPVTLSCSQTLNHNVMYWYQQKSSQAPKLLFHYYDKDFNNEADTPDNFQSRRPNTSFCFLDIRSPGLGDTAMYLCATSMGPVDEQYFGPGTRLTVT.

The chain carries TRBV5-4 and TRBJ1-2, with 11 bases lining up with TRBD1. V lost 3 bases, J lost 9 bases, and 13 bases stayed unmatched. This CDR3 has 16 residues. In germline, CDR1 is SGHNT, CDR2 YYREEE (reference sequence). CDR3 nucleotide sequence: TGTGCCAGCAGCTCTACGGGACAGGGGGGCGTATGGCGCTACACCTTC. Its protein is CASSSTGQGGVWRYTF.

This clone was observed a few times. One junction end does not reproduce the germline sequence, and a read error may be involved. The V and J genes are TRBV6-1 and TRBJ1-5, with D maybe TRBD1 (5 bases). This CDR3 has 16 residues. Per germline, CDR1 MNHNS and CDR2 SASEGT. CDR3 sequence reads: CASSEGAGGWNHPQHF. The CDR3 DNA sequence: TGTGCCAGCAGTGAAGGGGCCGGGGGTTGGAATCACCCCCAGCATTTT.

This clone was seen once. The chain carries TRBV9 and TRBJ2-1, with TRBD2 identical over 11 bases. Germline lookup yields CDR1 SGDLS and CDR2 YYNGEE. The trim removed 0 bases at V and 8 bases at J, leaving 4 bases unmatched. The CDR3 sequence is 15 residues long. CDR3 amino acids: CASSVGASGGHEQFF. The CDR3 DNA reads TGTGCCAGCAGCGTAGGGGCTAGCGGGGGGCATGAGCAGTTCTTC.

This chain connects TRBV27 to TRBJ2-6; D remains unclear. The length of the CDR3 is 13 residues. Germline loops: CDR1 MNHEY, CDR2 SMNVEV (reference sequence). Trimming cost V 3 bases and J 3 bases, with 3 bases left between them. The CDR3 sequence is CASSLGGANVLTF. In nucleotides, the CDR3 is TGTGCCAGCAGTTTGGGTGGGGCCAACGTCCTGACTTTC.

This clone occurred a few times. The CDR3 loop is CASSVGAGLREKLFF. The DNA of the CDR3 is TGTGCCAGCAGCGTAGGAGCGGGTCTACGTGAAAAACTGTTTTTT. The chain joins TRBV9 to TRBJ1-4; D is ambiguous. Trimming took off 0 bases at V and 7 bases at J, with 13 bases between the two ends. There are 15 residues in the CDR3. Germline CDR1 reads SGDLS; CDR2 reads YYNGEE.

The V gene is TRBV6-1, the J gene TRBJ1-1; D is undetermined. CDR1 is MNHNS and CDR2 is SASEGT in the germline V gene. The CDR3 loop spans 13 amino acids. V was cut by 6 bases and J by 6 bases, with 14 bases left in between. The CDR3 nucleotides are TGTGCCAGCAGCGAGACCCGGACCCCTGAAGCTTTCTTT. Encoded protein: CASSETRTPEAFF.

The chain couples TRBV4-1 to TRBJ1-2; perhaps TRBD1 as D (5 bases). This CDR3 region has 16 residues. The V and J ends lost 0 bases and 4 bases respectively, with 15 bases between them. CDR1 is MGHRA and CDR2 is YSYEKL in the germline V gene. The CDR3 region is CASSQDPGGRSYGYTF. CDR3 DNA: TGCGCCAGCAGCCAAGATCCGGGGGGGAGGAGCTATGGCTACACCTTC.

V and J are TRBV7-8 and TRBJ1-1; 7 nucleotides agree with TRBD1. Germline CDR1 reads SGHVS; CDR2 reads FQNEAQ. The CDR3 has 14 residues. Trimming took 5 bases from V and 3 from J; bases not matched to a gene: 6. CDR3 nucleotides: TGTGCCAGCAGCCATGACAGGGCGGACACTGAAGCTTTCTTT. This gives the protein CASSHDRADTEAFF.

The V call is TRBV2, the J call TRBJ2-3, with D perhaps TRBD2 (6 bases). Germline V gives CDR1 SNHLY, CDR2 FYNNEI. This CDR3 has 18 residues. Deletions cut 6 bases from V and 6 bases from J, with 28 bases between. The CDR3 spells CASSLHRDWLPIRDTQYF. The CDR3, as DNA: TGTGCCAGCAGCTTACACCGGGACTGGTTGCCCATTCGGGATACGCAGTATTTT.

The rearrangement joins TRBV27 to TRBJ1-3; D is ambiguous. V lost 2 bases and J 0 bases, leaving 5 bases between the germline ends. The germline V gene encodes CDR1 MNHEY and CDR2 SMNVEV (reference sequence). The CDR3 contains 14 residues. The CDR3 loop is CASSLGNSGNTIYF. For the CDR3, the DNA is TGTGCCAGCAGTTTAGGGAACTCTGGAAACACCATATATTTT.

This chain links TRBV10-3 with TRBJ2-7; TRBD2 agrees at 9 bases. The ends lost 4 bases at V and 2 bases at J; junction bases unmatched: 15. This CDR3 has 18 residues. Germline-derived CDR1 and CDR2 are ENHRY and SYGVKD. The CDR3 DNA reads as TGTGCCATCAGTGGGCGGGAGGGATCCGGGACCTACACCTACGAGCAGTACTTC. Its translation is CAISGREGSGTYTYEQYF.

The gene calls are TRBV27 and TRBJ1-2, with 9 bases fitting TRBD1. Germline trimming cut 2 bases from V and 0 bases from J; bases unmatched to any gene: 4. Germline V CDR1 and CDR2: MNHEY, SMNVEV (reference sequence). The CDR3 spans 16 residues. The CDR3 coding sequence is TGTGCCAGCAGTTTAACAGGGGGCTTTGCTAACTATGGCTACACCTTC. As protein: CASSLTGGFANYGYTF.

This clone was seen a single time. This chain joins TRBV6-6 and TRBJ1-5; 8 nucleotides line up with TRBD1. Per the germline V gene, CDR1 is MNHNY and CDR2 is SVGAGI (reference sequence). V gave up 5 bases and J gave up 7 bases; unmatched junction bases: 7. The CDR3 loop spans 14 amino acids. This CDR3 is CASSLDRAEQPQHF. In DNA, the CDR3 is TGTGCCAGCAGTCTGGACAGGGCGGAGCAGCCCCAGCATTTT.

The V and J genes are TRBV19 and TRBJ1-2, with TRBD1 matching over 7 bases. Germline CDR1 reads LNHDA; CDR2 reads SQIVND (reference sequence). The CDR3 totals 13 residues. The V gene end was trimmed by 10 bases and the J gene end by 4 bases; junction bases not matched to a gene: 9. CDR3 in amino acids: CATSWGQTYGYTF. The CDR3 bases are TGTGCCACTTCCTGGGGACAGACCTATGGCTACACCTTC.

The chain uses TRBV6-6 and TRBJ2-7, with a weak D call TRBD1 (6 bases). Looked up from germline, CDR1 is MNHNY and CDR2 is SVGAGI (reference sequence). The CDR3 length is 16 residues. Trimming took off 6 bases at V and 0 bases at J, with 18 bases between the two ends. The CDR3 is CASRYAGTPGSYEQYF. For the CDR3, the DNA is TGTGCCAGCAGGTATGCCGGGACACCAGGCTCCTACGAGCAGTACTTC.

The V and J genes are TRBV25-1 and TRBJ1-1, with a tentative D call TRBD1 (5 bases). Germline values: CDR1 MGHDK, CDR2 SYGVNS. Between the trimmed V and J ends, which lost 0 bases and 7 bases, there was a span of 15 bases. The CDR3 totals 15 residues. The CDR3 protein is CASSEYGAVQSEAFF. The CDR3 bases are TGTGCCAGCAGTGAATATGGGGCGGTACAAAGTGAAGCTTTCTTT.

This sequence joins TRBV7-6 and TRBJ1-2; TRBD1 matches at 7 bases. The CDR3 length is 15 residues. Germline CDR1 is SGHVS and CDR2 is FNYEAQ. The V gene end was trimmed by 5 bases and the J gene end by 6 bases; junction bases not matched to a gene: 12. The CDR3 reads CASSPTVAGGNGYTF. CDR3 sequence (DNA): TGTGCCAGCAGCCCGACAGTGGCAGGGGGAAATGGCTACACCTTC.

This clone has just one count. The chain is built from TRBV27 and TRBJ2-7; TRBD2 is a possible D gene (5 bases). CDR1 is MNHEY, CDR2 SMNVEV, per germline (reference sequence). Trimming pared 6 bases from V and 5 bases from J, leaving 17 bases between. The CDR3 is made up of 14 amino acids. The CDR3 protein is CASSYRRPANEQYF. The CDR3 DNA reads as TGTGCCAGCAGCTACCGGAGGCCGGCTAACGAGCAGTACTTC.

This clone was picked up a small number of times. The chain links TRBV11-1 to TRBJ2-7; D remains ambiguous. There are 14 residues in the CDR3. CDR1 and CDR2 from the germline V gene are SGHAT and FQDESV (reference sequence). V lost 4 bases to trimming and J lost 2 bases, with 12 bases between them. The chain's CDR3 is CASSYAQLPYEQYF. For the CDR3, the DNA is TGTGCCAGCAGCTACGCCCAGTTACCCTACGAGCAGTACTTC.

This rearrangement joins TRBV18 to TRBJ2-4; 10 bases agree with TRBD2. The CDR3 spans 19 residues. The junction had 9 bases not matched to a gene; V was cut back by 1 base and J by 0 bases. The germline V gene encodes CDR1 KGHSH and CDR2 LQKENI. CDR3: CASSPRVSGGPLAKNIQYF. The CDR3 DNA is TGTGCCAGCTCACCACGTGTTAGCGGGGGGCCCTTAGCCAAAAACATTCAGTACTTC.

This sequence joins TRBV6-5 and TRBJ2-2, with a tentative D call TRBD2 (5 bases). CDR3 length: 15 amino acids. The germline gives CDR1 MNHEY, CDR2 SVGAGI. V was clipped by 7 bases and J by 9 bases, with 21 bases between them. The CDR3 DNA is TGTGCCAGCAACTTCGACAAATATGGAGGCCGGGAGCTGTTTTTT. Translated, it gives CASNFDKYGGRELFF.

The gene calls are TRBV7-9 and TRBJ1-5; possible D gene TRBD1, 6 bases. Germline V CDR1 and CDR2: SEHNR, FQNEAQ (reference sequence). This CDR3 comprises 18 residues. V lost 3 bases and J 6 bases, leaving 24 bases between the germline ends. The CDR3 DNA sequence: TGTGCCAGCAGCTTGATCAGACAGGTGGTGGGTAGGGGTCAGCCCCAGCATTTT. Encoded protein: CASSLIRQVVGRGQPQHF.

This chain links TRBV5-1 with TRBJ1-2, with 8 positions matching TRBD1. This CDR3 contains 15 residues. V was pared by 0 bases and J by 8 bases, with 9 bases of the junction left unmatched. Germline V lookup: CDR1 SGHRS, CDR2 YFSETQ. The DNA of the CDR3 is TGCGCCAGCAGCTTGGTCATCTCAGGGGGCGCCGGCTACACCTTC. This gives the protein CASSLVISGGAGYTF.